This T cell receptor (beta chain) comes out of a study of response to subunit inactivated influenza vaccine. Broader study findings: Authors suggested seasonal influenza vaccinations each recruit few new T cells.

The CDR3 totals 16 residues. Germline CDR1 reads KGHSH; CDR2 reads LQKENI. With V trimmed by 0 bases and J by 7 bases, 8 bases remained unmatched. As for this clonotype: What it binds is not known.

Each CDR3 protein gets one entry after TCRdb re-called the RT-PCR reads with MiXCR. Of approximately 490,000 distinct CDR3 sequences listed, 7.2% are singletons. The chain carries TRBV18 and TRBJ2-1; 8 bases line up with TRBD2. The sample in question was PBMCs from blood, obtained less than 30 months after vaccination. The receptor's source is a man aged 50-75 years who received an inactivated influenza vaccine. The CDR3: CASSPPSAGAGNEQFF. Written as DNA, the CDR3 is TGTGCCAGCTCACCACCGTCAGCGGGGGCCGGGAATGAGCAGTTCTTC.